These 28 T cell receptor beta chains came from one sample sequenced in a study of blood T cell dynamics during melanoma immunotherapy. Documented time point: pre-treatment baseline. TCRdb's copy holds only in-frame clones and misses some; the assay was immunoSEQ multiplex PCR. The data contain 15,000 to 20,000 clones, 91% of them singletons. Sample: blood, taken from a patient treated with checkpoint blockade. These receptor sequences come from a human donor with melanoma.

The V call is TRBV19, the J call TRBJ2-2; a weak D match, TRBD1 (5 bases). V lost 9 bases and J lost 4, with 15 bases in between. Germline-derived CDR1 and CDR2 are LNHDA and SQIVND (reference sequence). CDR3 length equals 14 residues. The CDR3 loop is CASIRSQGTGELFF. The CDR3 DNA sequence: TGTGCCAGCATCAGGAGTCAGGGCACCGGGGAGCTGTTTTTT.

The chain links TRBV7-9 to TRBJ2-3, with TRBD1 identical over 8 bases. CDR3 length: 16 residues. J lost 3 bases, V lost 4 bases, and 9 bases had no gene match. Germline CDR1 reads SEHNR; CDR2 reads FQNEAQ (reference sequence). This chain's CDR3 is CASSSGQGPLTDTQYF. The CDR3 bases are TGTGCCAGCAGCTCAGGACAGGGTCCCTTAACAGATACGCAGTATTTT.

The chain couples TRBV18 to TRBJ2-3; 12 nucleotides match TRBD2. The germline V gene encodes CDR1 KGHSH and CDR2 LQKENI. V was clipped by 4 bases and J by 3 bases; unmatched bases: 8. The CDR3 covers 17 residues. CDR3 loop: CASSLFETSGRTDTQYF. Written as DNA, the CDR3 is TGTGCCAGCTCACTCTTCGAGACTAGCGGGAGAACAGATACGCAGTATTTT.

This chain joins TRBV27 and TRBJ2-2, with TRBD1 identical over 9 bases. This CDR3 has 14 residues. Per germline, CDR1 MNHEY and CDR2 SMNVEV (reference sequence). V shed 10 bases and J 1 base; nucleotides not matched to a gene: 4. This chain's CDR3 is CATLGQGNTGELFF. DNA for the CDR3: TGTGCCACCCTGGGACAGGGGAACACCGGGGAGCTGTTTTTT.

The gene calls are TRBV30 and TRBJ1-2; D possibly corresponds to TRBD1 (6 bases). V lost 4 bases and J 3 bases, leaving 21 bases between the germline ends. CDR1 is GTSNPN and CDR2 is SVGIG in the germline V gene (reference sequence). CDR3 length: 16 residues. The CDR3 here is CAWTSVSGGQHYGYTF. In DNA, the CDR3 is TGTGCCTGGACCTCGGTGTCCGGGGGGCAGCACTATGGCTACACCTTC. Filled out from reference TRBV30 and TRBJ1-2, the complete variable domain reads SQTIHQWPATLVQPVGSPLSLECTVEGTSNPNLYWYRQAAGRGLQLLFYSVGIGQISSEVPQNLSASRPQDRQFILSSKKLLLSDSGFYLCAWTSVSGGQHYGYTFGSGTRLTVV.

This clone was seen once. The chain links TRBV30 to TRBJ1-6; D is possibly TRBD1 (5 bases). Trimming cost V 0 bases and J 7 bases, with 10 bases left between them. Germline CDR1 GTSNPN, CDR2 SVGIG (reference sequence). The CDR3 consists of 14 residues. The CDR3, as DNA: TGTGCCTGGAGTGTATCCGGGGGGAATTCACCCCTCCACTTT. This codes for CAWSVSGGNSPLHF.

This chain connects TRBV6-4 to TRBJ2-7, with a tentative D call TRBD1 (6 bases). CDR3 length equals 16 residues. The germline V gene encodes CDR1 MRHNA and CDR2 SNTAGT. Trimming left V 0 bases short and J 0 bases short, with 12 bases between. The chain's CDR3 is CASSDSNRDNSYEQYF. The CDR3 DNA sequence: TGTGCCAGCAGTGACTCGAACCGGGACAACTCCTACGAGCAGTACTTC.

This clone appeared a few times. This rearrangement joins TRBV9 to TRBJ2-2; possibly TRBD1 or TRBD2 for D (5 bases each). The V end was cut by 4 bases, the J end by 5 bases, with 18 bases between. Germline V gives CDR1 SGDLS, CDR2 YYNGEE. The length of the CDR3 is 16 residues. The CDR3 nucleotides read TGTGCCAGCAGCCCCTGGGACGGTGGTTTTACCGGGGAGCTGTTTTTT. Translated: CASSPWDGGFTGELFF.

The chain joins TRBV7-2 to TRBJ1-6, with 9 bases that match TRBD1. Losses at the gene ends were 2 bases for V and 8 bases for J; bases not matched to a gene: 7. The CDR3 is 16 amino acids. CDR1 and CDR2 from the germline V gene are SGHTA and FQGNSA. The CDR3 DNA reads as TGTGCCAGCAGCTTATACCGGGACAGGGCCGATTCACCCCTCCACTTT. This translates into CASSLYRDRADSPLHF.

The V and J genes are TRBV6-5 and TRBJ2-7, with TRBD2 identical over 9 bases. Germline V gene data show CDR1 as MNHEY and CDR2 as SVGAGI. V shed 5 bases, J shed 0 bases, and the junction held 2 bases outside the gene matches. This CDR3 comprises 14 residues. The CDR3 DNA sequence: TGTGCCAGCAGTCCTAGCGGGGTCTCCTACGAGCAGTACTTC. This codes for CASSPSGVSYEQYF.

The CDR3 DNA reads TGTGCCAGCAGTTTACCCGGGACAGGGGCGTCACCCCTCCACTTT. As protein: CASSLPGTGASPLHF. The rearrangement joins TRBV27 to TRBJ1-6, with TRBD1 matching 10 bases. The CDR3 covers 15 residues. CDR1 is MNHEY, CDR2 SMNVEV, per germline (reference sequence). The J segment lost 10 bases and the V segment lost 2 bases, leaving 5 bases of the junction unmatched.

The rearrangement uses TRBV7-9 and TRBJ1-1; D uncertain. Germline lookup yields CDR1 SEHNR and CDR2 FQNEAQ (reference sequence). The length of the CDR3 is 11 residues. The V end lost 5 bases, the J end lost 10 bases, and 11 bases lay between the germline ends. In DNA, the CDR3 is TGTGCCAGCAGCCCAAGGGTGGGAGCTTTCTTT. Translating gives CASSPRVGAFF. Complete variable domain (other parts from reference TRBV7-9 and TRBJ1-1): DTGVSQNPRHKITKRGQNVTFRCDPISEHNRLYWYRQTLGQGPEFLTYFQNEAQLEKSRLLSDRFSAERPKGSFSTLEIQRTEQGDSAMYLCASSPRVGAFFGQGTRLTVV.

The gene calls are TRBV18 and TRBJ1-3; 7 bases fit TRBD1. The CDR3 totals 17 residues. The trim removed 3 bases at V and 0 bases at J, leaving 8 bases unmatched. Germline assignment: CDR1 KGHSH and CDR2 LQKENI. CDR3 nucleotides: TGTGCCAGCTCACCGCCGACAGGGAAGGACTCTGGAAACACCATATATTTT. Amino acid sequence: CASSPPTGKDSGNTIYF. Full variable domain (remainder filled in from reference TRBV18 and TRBJ1-3): NAGVMQNPRHLVRRRGQEARLRCSPMKGHSHVYWYRQLPEEGLKFMVYLQKENIIDESGMPKERFSAEFPKEGPSILRIQQVVRGDSAAYFCASSPPTGKDSGNTIYFGEGSWLTVV.

The chain joins TRBV5-1 to TRBJ2-7; unclear D gene. Trimming stripped 0 bases from V and 2 bases from J, with 9 bases between. The length of the CDR3 is 14 residues. Germline V lookup: CDR1 SGHRS, CDR2 YFSETQ. The chain's CDR3 is CASSLAGRAYEQYF. The CDR3 DNA is TGCGCCAGCAGCTTGGCCGGACGGGCCTACGAGCAGTACTTC.

The rearrangement links TRBV20-1 to TRBJ2-7; D ambiguous. This CDR3 region has 11 residues. Trimming removed 1 base from V and 6 bases from J, with 7 bases in between. In germline, CDR1 is DFQATT, CDR2 SNEGSKA (reference sequence). Written as DNA, the CDR3 is TGCAGTGCTAGAGTTGTAGGCGAGCAGTACTTC. Translating gives CSARVVGEQYF.

The table lists this clone with a few counts. This CDR3 is CASSQVLPIYGYTF. The CDR3 DNA reads TGTGCCAGCAGCCAAGTTCTTCCAATCTATGGCTACACCTTC. The V and J genes are TRBV4-2 and TRBJ1-2; D gene unclear. The CDR3 spans 14 residues. Trimming shortened V by 1 base and J by 4 bases, and 10 bases separated the two germline ends. The germline gives CDR1 LGHNA, CDR2 YNFKEQ.

This chain connects TRBV9 to TRBJ2-1; no definite D call. V lost 0 bases and J lost 3, with 10 bases in between. The CDR3 has 15 amino acids. From germline, CDR1 is SGDLS and CDR2 YYNGEE. CDR3 in amino acids: CASSVGQQNYNEQFF. The CDR3 nucleotides are TGTGCCAGCAGCGTAGGTCAGCAGAACTACAATGAGCAGTTCTTC.

The chain has TRBV7-3 and TRBJ2-3; TRBD2 agrees at 13 bases. Trimming took 6 bases from V and 1 from J; bases not matched to a gene: 7. The V gene's germline CDR1 is SGHTA and CDR2 FQGTGA. This CDR3 has 17 residues. CDR3 loop: CASRSGLAGARTDTQYF. The DNA of the CDR3 is TGTGCCAGCAGATCTGGACTAGCGGGGGCCCGCACAGATACGCAGTATTTT.

V is TRBV23-1 and J is TRBJ2-4, with 8 nucleotides matching TRBD1. TRBV23-1 is an ORF for which the function is uncertain. The CDR3 totals 20 residues. With V trimmed by 0 bases and J by 7 bases, 20 bases remained unmatched. The CDR3 sequence is CASSQSIAIGFPGTGNIQYF. The CDR3 nucleotides read TGCGCCAGCAGTCAATCGATAGCGATAGGTTTTCCGGGGACAGGTAACATTCAGTACTTC.

This chain uses TRBV7-2 with TRBJ2-7; 7 bases are a match to TRBD2. CDR1 is SGHTA, CDR2 FQGNSA, per germline. The CDR3 contains 14 residues. The junction had 11 bases not matched to a gene; V was cut back by 5 bases and J by 7 bases. The CDR3 coding sequence is TGTGCCAGCAGCCCGGGGAGGGTGGCAGGGGAGCAGTACTTC. Its translation is CASSPGRVAGEQYF.

The V gene is TRBV18, the J gene TRBJ1-2, with TRBD1 identical over 9 bases. The germline V gene has CDR1 KGHSH and CDR2 LQKENI. There are 15 residues in the CDR3. V lost 3 bases, J lost 7 bases, and 9 bases stayed unmatched. CDR3 coding DNA: TGTGCCAGCTCACCTTTTACGGGACAGGGCGGTGGCTACACCTTC. Its translation: CASSPFTGQGGGYTF.

CDR3 sequence: CASSQGLGQYEFSYEQYF. CDR3 sequence (DNA): TGCGCCAGCAGCCAAGGCCTGGGACAGTACGAATTTTCCTACGAGCAGTACTTC. The chain employs TRBV4-1 and TRBJ2-7; 7 positions match TRBD1. This CDR3 contains 18 residues. Germline loops: CDR1 MGHRA, CDR2 YSYEKL. Trimming cost V 1 base and J 1 base; bases outside gene matches: 13.

This chain joins TRBV2 and TRBJ1-2; no clear D. The germline V gene encodes CDR1 SNHLY and CDR2 FYNNEI. V was clipped by 3 bases and J by 2 bases, with 13 bases between them. CDR3 length: 15 amino acids. In nucleotides, the CDR3 is TGTGCCAGCAGTGATAATTCCAAAGGAAACTATGGCTACACCTTC. Amino acid sequence: CASSDNSKGNYGYTF.

V is TRBV6-1 and J is TRBJ1-2; TRBD1 might be the D (6 bases). V was shortened by 7 bases and J by 0 bases, with 12 bases between the two germline ends. CDR3 size: 14 residues. Germline loops: CDR1 MNHNS, CDR2 SASEGT. The CDR3 region has the DNA TGTGCCAGCAAGGGGACACAATCTAACTATGGCTACACCTTC. This encodes CASKGTQSNYGYTF.

The chain couples TRBV15 to TRBJ2-5; 8 bases are a match to TRBD2. The CDR3 runs 16 residues. The germline V gene has CDR1 LNHNV and CDR2 YYDKDF (reference sequence). The ends lost 0 bases at V and 0 bases at J; junction bases unmatched: 3. The CDR3 DNA is TGTGCCACCAGCAGAGATGAGCGGGGGTACCAAGAGACCCAGTACTTC. Its protein product is CATSRDERGYQETQYF. Looking up the rest from reference TRBV15 and TRBJ2-5 gives the full variable domain: DAMVIQNPRYQVTQFGKPVTLSCSQTLNHNVMYWYQQKSSQAPKLLFHYYDKDFNNEADTPDNFQSRRPNTSFCFLDIRSPGLGDTAMYLCATSRDERGYQETQYFGPGTRLLVL.

The chain is built from TRBV30 and TRBJ1-1, with 7 bases matching TRBD1. Germline values: CDR1 GTSNPN, CDR2 SVGIG (reference sequence). Trimming took 5 bases from V and 1 from J; bases not matched to a gene: 10. This CDR3 has 15 residues. The CDR3 sequence is CAWDSGTAENTEAFF. The DNA for the CDR3 is TGTGCCTGGGATTCCGGGACAGCCGAGAACACTGAAGCTTTCTTT. Supplemented by reference TRBV30 and TRBJ1-1, the full variable domain reads SQTIHQWPATLVQPVGSPLSLECTVEGTSNPNLYWYRQAAGRGLQLLFYSVGIGQISSEVPQNLSASRPQDRQFILSSKKLLLSDSGFYLCAWDSGTAENTEAFFGQGTRLTVV.

The J gene is TRBJ2-3, the V gene TRBV6-4; D not resolved. There are 13 residues in the CDR3. Germline CDR1 is MRHNA and CDR2 is SNTAGT. V was trimmed by 5 bases and J by 5 bases, leaving 11 bases between them. CDR3: CASSSRPLDTQYF. The CDR3, as DNA: TGTGCCAGCAGTTCAAGGCCTTTAGATACGCAGTATTTT.

The J gene is TRBJ1-5, the V gene TRBV27; 8 nucleotides line up with TRBD1. With 7 bases clipped from V and 0 bases from J, the junction kept 11 bases outside the gene matches. Germline CDR1 and CDR2: MNHEY and SMNVEV (reference sequence). CDR3 length equals 17 residues. The CDR3 DNA follows: TGTGCCAGCAAAAGACAGGGGCTGGGAGGTAGCAATCAGCCCCAGCATTTT. As protein: CASKRQGLGGSNQPQHF.